The rows below give T cell receptor beta chains drawn from one sample of a study of CXCR3-negative and CXCR3-positive naive CD8 T cells. After re-calling the 5' RACE reads, TCRdb lists one entry per CDR3 protein, DNA absent. The table lists some 130,000 distinct CDR3 sequences. The sequencing sample was made of naive CXCR3- CD8+ T cells from blood. Receptors were obtained from a human donor in good health. Some clones in this sample may be carry-over from other donors' samples. CDR3s include the opening cysteine and the closing phenylalanine or tryptophan.

CDR3aa,j_gene,v_gene
CASSDDRHTSTDTQYF,TRBJ2-3,TRBV2
CSVGRPTHGTDTQYF,TRBJ2-3,TRBV29-1
CASSSNLNQPQHF,TRBJ1-5,TRBV12-3/TRBV12-4
CASSLGNGRGANYGYTF,TRBJ1-2,TRBV5-1
CASSLDSFSGTQYF,TRBJ2-3,TRBV7-2
CSVGWRGGSGELFF,TRBJ2-2,TRBV29-1
CASRGQAYEQYF,TRBJ2-7,TRBV12-3/TRBV12-4
CASAPGQGTETQYF,TRBJ2-5,TRBV12-5
CASSFVDRAVDTQYF,TRBJ2-3,TRBV28
CASSIVALYNEQFF,TRBJ2-1,TRBV19
CASSPPGGFRTDTQYF,TRBJ2-3,TRBV5-1
CASSFPSGEYSYNEQFF,TRBJ2-1,TRBV13
CVSSVGPNNEQFF,TRBJ2-1,TRBV9
CSVANYLNRDRVWSDPEAFF,TRBJ1-1,TRBV29-1
CASSLGSMVGGSPLHF,TRBJ1-6,TRBV7-2
CATSRSRDRDNEQFF,TRBJ2-1,TRBV15
CASSLTSVGEAFF,TRBJ1-1,TRBV12-3/TRBV12-4
CASRGGGELFF,TRBJ2-2,TRBV9
CASSHPSGVGYEQYF,TRBJ2-7,TRBV7-6
CSLAGYNEQFF,TRBJ2-1,TRBV29-1
CASSIGQGYYEQYF,TRBJ2-7,TRBV5-1
CASSGDRAFEAFF,TRBJ1-1,TRBV7-9
CSGSGDRGYNEQFF,TRBJ2-1,TRBV29-1
CASSLRLPGITQYF,TRBJ2-3,TRBV7-2
CASSVTGTYEQYF,TRBJ2-7,TRBV19
CASSLLTPLAEPSTDTQYF,TRBJ2-3,TRBV7-6
CASSPIPPQGKGVNEQFF,TRBJ2-1,TRBV5-4
CSASGLAGQTNTGELFF,TRBJ2-2,TRBV20-1
CSVEDLSGNNEQFF,TRBJ2-1,TRBV29-1
CASSVFGTSDEQYF,TRBJ2-7,TRBV9
CASSLLTSGRGGETQYF,TRBJ2-5,TRBV7-6
CASSLASGRESNIQYF,TRBJ2-4,TRBV7-9
CASSEPLGTANYGYTF,TRBJ1-2,TRBV7-9
CASSQTVVLSGANVLTF,TRBJ2-6,TRBV19
CASSMRPGELFF,TRBJ2-2,TRBV19
CASSQLPGLISGANVLTF,TRBJ2-6,TRBV4-1
CASSSPKRISPTYNEQFF,TRBJ2-1,TRBV28
CASSPQGLGIGNEQFF,TRBJ2-1,TRBV28
CSVEVVGGELFF,TRBJ2-2,TRBV29-1
CASRVGETQYF,TRBJ2-5,TRBV7-9
CASSAPSGGERFF,TRBJ2-1,TRBV28
CASTNPGLAGPDTQYF,TRBJ2-3,TRBV11-2
CATSDLLSDNEQFF,TRBJ2-1,TRBV24-1
CSARSPSNEKLFF,TRBJ1-4,TRBV20-1
CASSLTRGYRDEQYF,TRBJ2-7,TRBV7-2
CASSASPAYEQYF,TRBJ2-7,TRBV6-5
CATPRQGSEQYF,TRBJ2-7,TRBV24-1
CSVPTLLVNEQFF,TRBJ2-1,TRBV29-1
CASSLAGGGETQYF,TRBJ2-5,TRBV7-2
CASSHLGGESGVGTGELFF,TRBJ2-2,TRBV4-3
CAWSVDGRSYEQYF,TRBJ2-7,TRBV30
CASSPASGGAVDTQYF,TRBJ2-3,TRBV4-2
CASSPVLKYEQYF,TRBJ2-7,TRBV4-3
CASSFDREETQYF,TRBJ2-5,TRBV12-3/TRBV12-4
CASSSRSSRVTDTQYF,TRBJ2-3,TRBV7-9
CASSTNPGTGELFF,TRBJ2-2,TRBV6-6